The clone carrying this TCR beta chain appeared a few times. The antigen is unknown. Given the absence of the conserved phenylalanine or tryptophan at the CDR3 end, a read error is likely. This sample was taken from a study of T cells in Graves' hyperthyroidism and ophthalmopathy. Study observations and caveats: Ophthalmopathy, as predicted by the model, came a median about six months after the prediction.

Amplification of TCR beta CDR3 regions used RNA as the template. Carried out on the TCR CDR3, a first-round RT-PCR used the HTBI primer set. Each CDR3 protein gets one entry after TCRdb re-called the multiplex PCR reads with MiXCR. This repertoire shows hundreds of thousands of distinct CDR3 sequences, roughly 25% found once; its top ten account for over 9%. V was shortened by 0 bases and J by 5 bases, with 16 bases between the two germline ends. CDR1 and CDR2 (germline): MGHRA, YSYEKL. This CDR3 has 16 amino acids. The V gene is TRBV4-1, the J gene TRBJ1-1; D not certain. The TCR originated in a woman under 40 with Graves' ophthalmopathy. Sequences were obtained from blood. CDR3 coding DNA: TGCGCCAGCAGCCAAGATCGGGAGGGTAGAGAGACTGAAGCTTTCTCT. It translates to CASSQDREGRETEAFS.